The subject of this entry is one T cell receptor beta chain. The antigen is unknown. V was pared by 6 bases and J by 6 bases, with 7 bases of the junction left unmatched. The germline V gene encodes CDR1 SGHRS and CDR2 YFSETQ. The CDR3 has 14 amino acids. The PCR employed 60 Vbeta primers together with 13 Jbeta primers. The protocol was immunoSEQ multiplex PCR, while the TCRdb copy is restricted to in-frame clones and leaves out a portion. The table lists about 63,000 clones, 71% of them singletons. This entry is derived from a study of cytomegalovirus exposure and HLA in healthy donors. The overall study: One earlier analysis, a look at 150 million to 200 million T cells, found almost 120 million unique TCR beta sequences.

Study-level results: An observed cluster of highly shared sequence variants was recorded as a likely sequencing artifact.

The origin of this receptor is a man over 45 in good health and CMV-seropositive. Sequencing input: PBMCs. The V and J genes are TRBV5-1 and TRBJ1-2, with 11 bases fitting TRBD1. CDR3 coding DNA: TGCGCCAGCAAAATCGGACAGGGGGCGAATGGCTACACCTTC. Its protein is CASKIGQGANGYTF.